This T cell receptor beta chain originates from a study of blood T cell repertoires in COVID-19. Trimming took 2 bases from V and 2 from J; bases not matched to a gene: 0. This CDR3 is 14 amino acids long. Germline lookup yields CDR1 MDHEN and CDR2 SYDVKM. Worth noting for this clone: At the DNA level, this CDR3 is encoded by other sequences in the same sample as well.

Repertoires were generated with immunoSEQ multiplex PCR, while TCRdb's copy carries only in-frame clones and drops some. The profile covers approximately 450,000 clones, with around 87% appearing a single time and 1% to 1.3% taken by the ten largest. The receptor was derived from a man aged 25-40 years who had recovered from COVID-19. The rearrangement links TRBV28 to TRBJ1-5, with TRBD1 matching over 7 bases. Sequencing was performed on PBMCs or T cells enriched from blood (not recorded which). Written as DNA, the CDR3 is TGTGCCAGCAGTTTAACAGGGGGCAATCAGCCCCAGCATTTT. It yields the protein CASSLTGGNQPQHF.